This record covers a single T cell receptor (beta chain). Its antigen is not identified. The CDR3 covers 11 residues. The V and J ends lost 5 bases and 6 bases respectively, with 5 bases between them. Germline V CDR1 and CDR2: MNHEY, SMNVEV (reference sequence). These data originate in a study of siplizumab effects on memory and regulatory T cells. Study-wide findings and caveats: With siplizumab, Treg-derived clones averaged around 70% of mappable alloreactive CD4+ clones, versus 26.9% in controls. Naive T cell populations appeared to exhibit greater diversity than memory cells and appeared to be major alloresponse contributors. Poor capture below about 10^-5 frequency left most alloreactive clones unmapped to unstimulated subsets.

Some clones are missing from TCRdb's copy, which holds only in-frame ones; the method was immunoSEQ multiplex PCR. Found here are roughly 80,000 clones, roughly 87% of them singletons; the top ten hold 1.5% to 1.7%. The sequence derives from a human donor in good health. The specimen was Tregs sorted from blood. V and J are TRBV27 and TRBJ2-1; no reliable D call. The DNA of the CDR3 is TGTGCCAGCAGTCGGACCAATGAGCAGTTCTTC. This translates into CASSRTNEQFF.